These 13 T cell receptor beta chains were all obtained from the same sample, sequenced in a study of T cell repertoires in cytomegalovirus infection. TCRdb processed the reads anew with MiXCR; each CDR3 protein has one entry. The sample lists 250,000 to 300,000 distinct CDR3 sequences; less than 25% were seen once. Their target antigens are unknown. This specimen consisted of cultured PBMCs, obtained from culture after CMV antigen stimulation. These receptors all stem from a human donor in good health (CMV status not recorded). Some clones in this sample may be carry-over from other donors' samples.

This clonotype has at least ten counts. This chain uses TRBV10-3 with TRBJ1-2; D is undetermined. Germline loops: CDR1 ENHRY, CDR2 SYGVKD. CDR3 length: 14 residues. Trimming stripped 0 bases from V and 4 bases from J, with 9 bases between. CDR3 in amino acids: CAISESTRIYGYTF. CDR3 in DNA: TGTGCCATCAGTGAGTCGACCAGGATCTATGGCTACACCTTC.

This clonotype was seen only a few times. The chain uses TRBV7-2 and TRBJ1-6, with a weak D call TRBD1 (5 bases). CDR1 is SGHTA and CDR2 is FQGNSA in the germline V gene. This CDR3 spans 16 amino acids. Trimming took off 7 bases at V and 6 bases at J, with 19 bases between the two ends. The CDR3: CASNLGAGRFNSPLHF. Written as DNA, the CDR3 is TGTGCCAGCAACCTAGGGGCAGGGAGATTTAATTCACCCCTCCACTTT.

There are a few counts of this clonotype. The V and J genes are TRBV11-1 and TRBJ2-7; 9 nucleotides align to TRBD1. V lost 5 bases, J lost 5 bases, and 7 bases stayed unmatched. CDR1 SGHAT and CDR2 FQDESV come from the germline V gene (reference sequence). This CDR3 is 14 amino acids long. CDR3 loop: CASSPRDRVNEQYF. For the CDR3, the DNA is TGTGCCAGCAGCCCGAGGGACAGGGTCAACGAGCAGTACTTC.

The rearrangement uses TRBV24-1 and TRBJ2-1, with 14 nucleotides matching TRBD2. Germline CDR1 is KGHDR and CDR2 is SFDVKD. Losses at the gene ends were 4 bases for V and 7 bases for J; bases not matched to a gene: 11. The CDR3 has 18 residues. The CDR3 is CATSEPGLAGVQGNEQFF. The CDR3 DNA is TGTGCCACCAGTGAACCGGGACTAGCGGGAGTTCAAGGAAATGAGCAGTTCTTC.

The chain links TRBV24-1 to TRBJ2-1; D unclear. In germline, CDR1 is KGHDR, CDR2 SFDVKD. V lost 3 bases and J lost 6, with 26 bases in between. The CDR3 runs 19 residues. The CDR3, as DNA: TGTGCCACCAGTGATCCCTTCCCCGGGCTTGGACCAGCCCTCAATGAGCAGTTCTTC. This codes for CATSDPFPGLGPALNEQFF.

This clonotype was picked up many times. V gene TRBV9 combines with J gene TRBJ1-3; TRBD1 matches 9 bases. The CDR3 has 17 residues. The junction had 6 bases not matched to a gene; V was cut back by 0 bases and J by 2 bases. Germline lookup yields CDR1 SGDLS and CDR2 YYNGEE. CDR3 residues: CASSVDPGTGPGNTIYF. For the CDR3, the DNA is TGTGCCAGCAGCGTAGATCCGGGGACAGGGCCTGGAAACACCATATATTTT.

This clonotype has only a few counts. CDR3 coding DNA: TGTGCCAGCAGCCAAGATCTACCCGCAGGGGGAGACTATGGCTACACCTTC. As protein: CASSQDLPAGGDYGYTF. The chain carries TRBV4-2 and TRBJ1-2, with 7 positions matching TRBD1. Germline CDR1 is LGHNA and CDR2 is YNFKEQ. The V and J ends lost 0 bases and 3 bases, in that order; junction bases with no gene match: 10. This CDR3 has 17 residues.

The table lists this clonotype with many counts. V usage is TRBV7-3 and J usage is TRBJ2-5; perhaps TRBD1 as D (5 bases). Germline V gene data show CDR1 as SGHTA and CDR2 as FQGTGA. Trimming stripped 1 base from V and 4 bases from J, with 13 bases between. The CDR3 is made up of 15 amino acids. CDR3 residues: CASSLKGHIRETQYF. The CDR3 nucleotides are TGTGCCAGCAGCTTAAAGGGGCACATCCGAGAGACCCAGTACTTC. The variable domain in full, completed from reference TRBV7-3 and TRBJ2-5, reads GAGVSQTPSNKVTEKGKYVELRCDPISGHTALYWYRQSLGQGPEFLIYFQGTGAADDSGLPNDRFFAVRPEGSVSTLKIQRTERGDSAVYLCASSLKGHIRETQYFGPGTRLLVL.

In this sample, this clonotype turned up many times. The chain combines TRBV4-1 with TRBJ1-6; TRBD1 matches at 8 bases. V lost 3 bases to trimming and J lost 8 bases; unmatched junction nucleotides: 9. Germline assignment: CDR1 MGHRA and CDR2 YSYEKL. The CDR3 has 16 residues. CDR3 sequence: CASSQNKQGAHSPLHF. DNA for the CDR3: TGCGCCAGCAGCCAGAATAAGCAGGGGGCTCATTCACCCCTCCACTTT.

This clonotype has at least ten counts. The gene calls are TRBV7-2 and TRBJ1-5, with a weak D call TRBD1 (5 bases). The ends were cut back, 1 base at V and 3 bases at J, with 13 bases in the middle. Germline V gives CDR1 SGHTA, CDR2 FQGNSA. CDR3 length: 16 residues. The CDR3 DNA follows: TGTGCCAGCAGCTTAGATCAAGGGGCCCTCAATCAGCCCCAGCATTTT. It yields the protein CASSLDQGALNQPQHF.

The chain links TRBV4-2 to TRBJ2-3; D call uncertain. This CDR3 has 17 residues. V lost 0 bases to trimming and J lost 3 bases, with 16 bases between them. The germline gives CDR1 LGHNA, CDR2 YNFKEQ. CDR3 sequence: CASSQDMVAPGTDTQYF. The CDR3 bases are TGTGCCAGCAGCCAAGATATGGTAGCCCCAGGAACAGATACGCAGTATTTT.

The chain has TRBV4-2 and TRBJ2-1; the D is unclear. The germline gives CDR1 LGHNA, CDR2 YNFKEQ. The V gene lost 4 bases and the J gene lost 2 bases, with 15 bases spanning the gap. The length of the CDR3 is 16 residues. CDR3 protein: CASSLGELGTYNEQFF. DNA of the CDR3: TGTGCCAGCAGCCTCGGCGAGTTAGGGACCTACAATGAGCAGTTCTTC.

This clonotype came up a few times. The J gene is TRBJ1-1, the V gene TRBV19; possibly TRBD1 for D (6 bases). The CDR3 loop spans 16 amino acids. The germline gives CDR1 LNHDA, CDR2 SQIVND (reference sequence). The germline V and J ends were trimmed by 6 bases and 1 base, with 18 bases remaining between them. This CDR3 is CASRNPPGHSNTEAFF. The CDR3, as DNA: TGTGCCAGTAGAAACCCGCCGGGACACTCGAACACTGAAGCTTTCTTT.